The clone carrying this T cell receptor (beta chain) was observed a handful of times. Its antigen is currently unknown. This sample's time point: patch test 1, 2 weeks after DPC sensitization. As to treatment: therapeutic diphenylcyclopropenone sensitization with weekly scalp DPC. Non-pregnant alopecia patients aged 18 to 70, suitable for DPC therapy. This entry belongs to a study of human T cells and chemical hapten exposure. Regarding the study as a whole: Sensitizing with DPC caused no change in TCRs above 1 in 1000 frequency.

TCRdb processed the RACE reads anew with MiXCR; each CDR3 protein has one entry. The data show tens of thousands of distinct CDR3 sequences, about 10% seen once. The clonotype originates from a man aged 35 to 55 with alopecia areata. Some clones in this sample may be carry-over from other donors' samples. The material was whole blood, obtained in connection with sensitization to the hapten diphenylcyclopropenone (DPC).

The CDR3 nucleotides read TGTGCCAGCATAGTAAACGGGAGGATGGTCGATACGCAGTATTTT. As protein: CASIVNGRMVDTQYF. The chain combines TRBV6-1 with TRBJ2-3; 7 bases match TRBD2. In germline, CDR1 is MNHNS, CDR2 SASEGT. The CDR3 has 15 residues. The junction had 13 bases not matched to a gene; V was cut back by 7 bases and J by 6 bases.